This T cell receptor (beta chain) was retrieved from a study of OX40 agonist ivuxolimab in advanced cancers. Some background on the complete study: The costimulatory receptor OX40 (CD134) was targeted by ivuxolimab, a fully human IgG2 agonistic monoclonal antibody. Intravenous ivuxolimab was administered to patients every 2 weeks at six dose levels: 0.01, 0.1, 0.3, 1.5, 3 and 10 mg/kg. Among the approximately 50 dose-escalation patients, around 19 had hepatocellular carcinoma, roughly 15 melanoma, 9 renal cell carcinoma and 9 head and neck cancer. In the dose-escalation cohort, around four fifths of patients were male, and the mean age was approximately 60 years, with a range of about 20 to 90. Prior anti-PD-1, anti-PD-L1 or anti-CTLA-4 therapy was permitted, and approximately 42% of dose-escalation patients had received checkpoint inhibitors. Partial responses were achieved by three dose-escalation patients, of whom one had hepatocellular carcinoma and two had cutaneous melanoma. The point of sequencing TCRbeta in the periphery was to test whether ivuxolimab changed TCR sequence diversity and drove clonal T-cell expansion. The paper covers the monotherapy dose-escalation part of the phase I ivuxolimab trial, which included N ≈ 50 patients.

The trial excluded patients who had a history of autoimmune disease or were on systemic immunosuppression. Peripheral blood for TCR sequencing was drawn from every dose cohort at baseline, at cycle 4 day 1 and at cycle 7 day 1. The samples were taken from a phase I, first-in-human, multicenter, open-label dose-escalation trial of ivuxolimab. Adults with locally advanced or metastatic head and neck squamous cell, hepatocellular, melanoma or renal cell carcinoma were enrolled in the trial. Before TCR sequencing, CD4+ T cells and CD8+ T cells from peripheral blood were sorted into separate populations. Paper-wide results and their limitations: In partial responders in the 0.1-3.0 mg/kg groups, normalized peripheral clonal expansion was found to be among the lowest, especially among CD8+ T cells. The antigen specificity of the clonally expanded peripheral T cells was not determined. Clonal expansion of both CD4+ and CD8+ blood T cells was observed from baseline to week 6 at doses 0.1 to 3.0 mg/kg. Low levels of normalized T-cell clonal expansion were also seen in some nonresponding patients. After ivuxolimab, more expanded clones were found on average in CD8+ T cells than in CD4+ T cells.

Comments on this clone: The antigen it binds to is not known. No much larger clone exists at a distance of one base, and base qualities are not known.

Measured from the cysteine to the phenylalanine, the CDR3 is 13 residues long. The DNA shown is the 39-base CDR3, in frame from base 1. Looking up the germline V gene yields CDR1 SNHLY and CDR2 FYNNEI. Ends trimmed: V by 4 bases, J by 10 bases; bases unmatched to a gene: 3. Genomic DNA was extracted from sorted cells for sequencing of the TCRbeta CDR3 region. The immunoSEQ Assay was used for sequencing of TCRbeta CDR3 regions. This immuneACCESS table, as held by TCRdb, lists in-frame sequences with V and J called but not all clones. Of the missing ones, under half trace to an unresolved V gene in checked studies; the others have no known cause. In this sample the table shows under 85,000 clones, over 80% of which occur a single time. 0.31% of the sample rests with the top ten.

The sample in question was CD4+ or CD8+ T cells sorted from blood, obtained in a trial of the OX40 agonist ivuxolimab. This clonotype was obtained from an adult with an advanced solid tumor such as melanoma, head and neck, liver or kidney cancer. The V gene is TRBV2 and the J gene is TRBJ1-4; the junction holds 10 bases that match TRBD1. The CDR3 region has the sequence CASSAGTGAKLFF. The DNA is TGTGCCAGCAGTGCGGGGACAGGGGCAAAACTGTTTTTT.